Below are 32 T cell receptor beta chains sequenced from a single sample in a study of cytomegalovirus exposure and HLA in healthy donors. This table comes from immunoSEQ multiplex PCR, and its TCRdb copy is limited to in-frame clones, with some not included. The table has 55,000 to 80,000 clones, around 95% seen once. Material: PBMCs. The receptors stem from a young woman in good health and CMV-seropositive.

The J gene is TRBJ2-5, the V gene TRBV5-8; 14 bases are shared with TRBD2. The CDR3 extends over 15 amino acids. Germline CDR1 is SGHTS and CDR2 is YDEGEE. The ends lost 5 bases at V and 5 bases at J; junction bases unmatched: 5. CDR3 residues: CASSPTSGGDETQYF. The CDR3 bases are TGTGCCAGCAGTCCGACTAGCGGGGGGGACGAGACCCAGTACTTC.

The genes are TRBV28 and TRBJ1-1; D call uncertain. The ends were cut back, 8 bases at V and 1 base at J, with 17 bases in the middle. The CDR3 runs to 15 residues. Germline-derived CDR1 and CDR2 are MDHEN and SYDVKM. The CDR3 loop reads CASRGGKAPNTEAFF. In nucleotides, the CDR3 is TGTGCCAGCCGGGGAGGAAAAGCCCCGAACACTGAAGCTTTCTTT. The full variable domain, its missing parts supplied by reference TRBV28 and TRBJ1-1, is DVKVTQSSRYLVKRTGEKVFLECVQDMDHENMFWYRQDPGLGLRLIYFSYDVKMKEKGDIPEGYSVSREKKERFSLILESASTNQTSMYLCASRGGKAPNTEAFFGQGTRLTVV.

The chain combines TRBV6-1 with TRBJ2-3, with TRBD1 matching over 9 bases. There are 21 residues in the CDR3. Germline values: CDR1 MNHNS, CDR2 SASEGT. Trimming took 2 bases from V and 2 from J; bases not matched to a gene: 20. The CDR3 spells CASSEPRPGTGPGNPTDTQYF. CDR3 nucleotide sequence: TGTGCCAGCAGTGAACCCCGTCCCGGGACAGGGCCTGGGAACCCCACAGATACGCAGTATTTT.

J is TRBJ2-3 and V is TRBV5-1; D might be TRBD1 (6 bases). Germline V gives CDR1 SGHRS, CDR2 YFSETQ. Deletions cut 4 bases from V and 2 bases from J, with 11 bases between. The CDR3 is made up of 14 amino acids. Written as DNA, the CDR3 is TGCGCCAGCAGCACTGGACAGCCCACAGATACGCAGTATTTT. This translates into CASSTGQPTDTQYF.

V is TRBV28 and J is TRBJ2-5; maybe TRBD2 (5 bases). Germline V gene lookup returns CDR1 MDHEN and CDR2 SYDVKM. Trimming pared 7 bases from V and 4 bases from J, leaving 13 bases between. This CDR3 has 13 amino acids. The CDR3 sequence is CASMAGLGETQYF. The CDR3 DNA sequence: TGTGCCAGCATGGCAGGACTCGGAGAGACCCAGTACTTC.

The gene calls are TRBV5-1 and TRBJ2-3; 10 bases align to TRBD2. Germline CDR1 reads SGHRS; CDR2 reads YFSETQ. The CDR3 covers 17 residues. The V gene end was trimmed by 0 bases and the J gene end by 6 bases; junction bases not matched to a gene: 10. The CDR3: CASSLGSSGGFVDTQYF. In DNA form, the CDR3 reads TGCGCCAGCAGCTTGGGGTCTAGCGGGGGATTCGTGGATACGCAGTATTTT.

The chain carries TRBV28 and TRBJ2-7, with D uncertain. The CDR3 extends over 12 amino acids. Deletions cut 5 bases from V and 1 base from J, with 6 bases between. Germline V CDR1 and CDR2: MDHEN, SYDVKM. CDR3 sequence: CASSENSYEQYF. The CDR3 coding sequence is TGTGCCAGCAGTGAGAATTCCTACGAGCAGTACTTC.

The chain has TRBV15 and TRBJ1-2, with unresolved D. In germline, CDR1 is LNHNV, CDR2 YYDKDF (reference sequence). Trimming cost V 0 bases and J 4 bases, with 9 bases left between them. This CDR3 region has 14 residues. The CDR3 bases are TGTGCCACCAGCAGAGACCAGTCTGGCTATGGCTACACCTTC. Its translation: CATSRDQSGYGYTF.

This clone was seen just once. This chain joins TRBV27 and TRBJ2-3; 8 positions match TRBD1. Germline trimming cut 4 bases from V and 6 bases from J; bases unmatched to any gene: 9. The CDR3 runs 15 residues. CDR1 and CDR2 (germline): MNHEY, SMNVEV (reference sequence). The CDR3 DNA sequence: TGTGCCAGCAGTTCCCCAGGGGGCGCAATCGATACGCAGTATTTT. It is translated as CASSSPGGAIDTQYF.

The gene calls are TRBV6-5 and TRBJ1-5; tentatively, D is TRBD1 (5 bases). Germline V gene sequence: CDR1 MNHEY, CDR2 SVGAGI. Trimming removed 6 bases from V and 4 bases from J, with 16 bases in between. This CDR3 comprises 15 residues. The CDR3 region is CASRPAPGVNQPQHF. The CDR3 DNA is TGTGCCAGCAGGCCCGCGCCGGGGGTTAATCAGCCCCAGCATTTT.

DNA of the CDR3: TGTGCCACCCGAGGGACTCGAAACACAGATACGCAGTATTTT. It yields the protein CATRGTRNTDTQYF. The chain couples TRBV27 to TRBJ2-3; maybe TRBD2 (6 bases). The germline V and J ends were trimmed by 10 bases and 2 bases, with 16 bases remaining between them. The germline CDR1 and CDR2 sequences are MNHEY and SMNVEV (reference sequence). This CDR3 is built from 14 residues.

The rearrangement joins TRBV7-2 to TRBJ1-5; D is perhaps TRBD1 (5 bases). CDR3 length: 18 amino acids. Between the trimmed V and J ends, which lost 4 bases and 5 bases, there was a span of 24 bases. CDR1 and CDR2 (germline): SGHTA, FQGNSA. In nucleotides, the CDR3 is TGTGCCAGCAGCTCGCCACCCGGGACTCCGAGCAGGGATCAGCCCCAGCATTTT. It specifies CASSSPPGTPSRDQPQHF.

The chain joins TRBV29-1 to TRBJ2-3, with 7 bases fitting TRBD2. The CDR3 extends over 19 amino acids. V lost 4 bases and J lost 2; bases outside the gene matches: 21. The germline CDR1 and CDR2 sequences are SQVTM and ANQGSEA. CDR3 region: CSVAGALGGSASNTDTQYF. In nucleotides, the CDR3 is TGCAGCGTTGCCGGGGCCTTAGGCGGGAGCGCCTCAAACACAGATACGCAGTATTTT.

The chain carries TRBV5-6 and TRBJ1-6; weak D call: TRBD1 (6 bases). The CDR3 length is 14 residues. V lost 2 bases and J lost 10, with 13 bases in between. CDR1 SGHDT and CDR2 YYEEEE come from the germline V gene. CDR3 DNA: TGTGCCAGCAGCTTTTCAGGGGCCGGCTCACCCCTCCACTTT. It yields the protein CASSFSGAGSPLHF.

The CDR3 sequence is CASSSRVVSSTDTQYF. Written as DNA, the CDR3 is TGCGCCAGCAGCTCCAGGGTCGTTTCAAGCACAGATACGCAGTATTTT. V and J are TRBV5-1 and TRBJ2-3, with a possible D match to TRBD1 (5 bases). This CDR3 has 16 residues. Trimming took off 3 bases at V and 0 bases at J, with 14 bases between the two ends. Germline V gene sequence: CDR1 SGHRS, CDR2 YFSETQ. Drawing the rest from reference TRBV5-1 and TRBJ2-3, the complete variable domain is KAGVTQTPRYLIKTRGQQVTLSCSPISGHRSVSWYQQTPGQGLQFLFEYFSETQRNKGNFPGRFSGRQFSNSRSEMNVSTLELGDSALYLCASSSRVVSSTDTQYFGPGTRLTVL.

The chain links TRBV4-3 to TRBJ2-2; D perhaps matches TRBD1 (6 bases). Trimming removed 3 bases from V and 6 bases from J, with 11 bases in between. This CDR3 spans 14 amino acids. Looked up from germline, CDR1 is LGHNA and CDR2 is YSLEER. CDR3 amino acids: CASSHRWTAGELFF. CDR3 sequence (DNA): TGCGCCAGCAGCCACCGCTGGACAGCCGGGGAGCTGTTTTTT.

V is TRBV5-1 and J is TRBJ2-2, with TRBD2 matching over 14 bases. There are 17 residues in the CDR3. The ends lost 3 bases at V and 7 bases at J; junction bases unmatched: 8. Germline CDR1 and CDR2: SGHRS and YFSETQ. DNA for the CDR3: TGCGCCAGCAGCTCCCAGGGACTAGCGGGAGACAGCGGGGAGCTGTTTTTT. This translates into CASSSQGLAGDSGELFF. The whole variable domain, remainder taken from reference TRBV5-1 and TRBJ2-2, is KAGVTQTPRYLIKTRGQQVTLSCSPISGHRSVSWYQQTPGQGLQFLFEYFSETQRNKGNFPGRFSGRQFSNSRSEMNVSTLELGDSALYLCASSSQGLAGDSGELFFGEGSRLTVL.

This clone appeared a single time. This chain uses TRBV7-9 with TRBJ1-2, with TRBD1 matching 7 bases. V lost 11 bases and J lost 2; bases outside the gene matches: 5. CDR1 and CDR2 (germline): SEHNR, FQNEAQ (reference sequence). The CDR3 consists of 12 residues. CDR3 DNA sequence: TGTGCCTATACAGGGGACAACTATGGCTACACCTTC. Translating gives CAYTGDNYGYTF.

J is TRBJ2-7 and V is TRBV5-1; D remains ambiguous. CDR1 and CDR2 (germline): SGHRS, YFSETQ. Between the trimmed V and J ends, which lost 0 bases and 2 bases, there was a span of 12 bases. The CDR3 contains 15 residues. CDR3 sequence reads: CASSLATLRTYEQYF. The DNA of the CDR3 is TGCGCCAGCAGCTTGGCCACTCTCCGAACCTACGAGCAGTACTTC.

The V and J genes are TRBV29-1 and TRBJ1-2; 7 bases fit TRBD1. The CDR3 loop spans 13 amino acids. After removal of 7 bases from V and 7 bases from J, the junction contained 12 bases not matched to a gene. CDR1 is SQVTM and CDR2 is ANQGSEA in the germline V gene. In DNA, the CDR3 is TGCAGCGCTGTGACAGGGTCAGGGAGTGGCTACACCTTC. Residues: CSAVTGSGSGYTF.

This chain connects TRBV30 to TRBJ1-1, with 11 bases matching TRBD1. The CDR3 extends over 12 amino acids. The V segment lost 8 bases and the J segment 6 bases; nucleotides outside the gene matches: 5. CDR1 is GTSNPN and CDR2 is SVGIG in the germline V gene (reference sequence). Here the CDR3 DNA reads TGTGCCGGACCGGGACAGGGGGCTGAAGCTTTCTTT. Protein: CAGPGQGAEAFF.

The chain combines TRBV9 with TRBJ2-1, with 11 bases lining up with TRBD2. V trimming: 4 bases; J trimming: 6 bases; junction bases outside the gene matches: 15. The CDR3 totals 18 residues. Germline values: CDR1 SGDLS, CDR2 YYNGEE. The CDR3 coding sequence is TGTGCCAGCAGCCAAGGAGGGGGAACTAGCGGGAGACCCAATGAGCAGTTCTTC. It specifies CASSQGGGTSGRPNEQFF.

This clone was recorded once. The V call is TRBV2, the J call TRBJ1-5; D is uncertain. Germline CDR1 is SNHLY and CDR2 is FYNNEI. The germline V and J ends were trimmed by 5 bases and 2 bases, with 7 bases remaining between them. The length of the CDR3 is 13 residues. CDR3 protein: CASSSEGNQPQHF. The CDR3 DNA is TGTGCCAGCAGTTCAGAAGGCAATCAGCCCCAGCATTTT. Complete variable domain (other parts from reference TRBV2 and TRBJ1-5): EPEVTQTPSHQVTQMGQEVILRCVPISNHLYFYWYRQILGQKVEFLVSFYNNEISEKSEIFDDQFSVERPDGSNFTLKIRSTKLEDSAMYFCASSSEGNQPQHFGDGTRLSIL.

CDR3 residues: CASSSGTGYVQPQHF. DNA of the CDR3: TGTGCCAGCAGTTCCGGGACAGGGTATGTTCAGCCCCAGCATTTT. This chain joins TRBV27 and TRBJ1-5; 9 bases agree with TRBD1. CDR3 length: 15 amino acids. From germline, CDR1 is MNHEY and CDR2 SMNVEV (reference sequence). Trimming cost V 4 bases and J 6 bases; bases outside gene matches: 7.

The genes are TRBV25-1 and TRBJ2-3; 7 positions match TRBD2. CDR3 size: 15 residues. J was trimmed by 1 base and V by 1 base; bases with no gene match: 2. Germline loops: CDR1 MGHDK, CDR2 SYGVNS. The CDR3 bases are TGTGCCAGCAGTGAATCTGGGAGGGGCACAGATACGCAGTATTTT. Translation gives CASSESGRGTDTQYF. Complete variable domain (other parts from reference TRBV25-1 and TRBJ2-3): EADIYQTPRYLVIGTGKKITLECSQTMGHDKMYWYQQDPGMELHLIHYSYGVNSTEKGDLSSESTVSRIRTEHFPLTLESARPSHTSQYLCASSESGRGTDTQYFGPGTRLTVL.

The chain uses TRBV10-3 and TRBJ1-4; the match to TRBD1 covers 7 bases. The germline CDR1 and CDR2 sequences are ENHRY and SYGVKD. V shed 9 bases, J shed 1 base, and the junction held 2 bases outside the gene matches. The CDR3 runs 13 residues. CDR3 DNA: TGTGCCATAGCAGGGGGAACTAATGAAAAACTGTTTTTT. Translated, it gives CAIAGGTNEKLFF.

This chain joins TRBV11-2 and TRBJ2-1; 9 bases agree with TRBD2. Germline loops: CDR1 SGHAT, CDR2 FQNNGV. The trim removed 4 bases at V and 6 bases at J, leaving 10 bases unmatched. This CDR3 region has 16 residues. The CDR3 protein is CASSSRLADVFNEQFF. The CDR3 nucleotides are TGTGCCAGCAGCTCCAGACTAGCGGATGTTTTCAATGAGCAGTTCTTC.

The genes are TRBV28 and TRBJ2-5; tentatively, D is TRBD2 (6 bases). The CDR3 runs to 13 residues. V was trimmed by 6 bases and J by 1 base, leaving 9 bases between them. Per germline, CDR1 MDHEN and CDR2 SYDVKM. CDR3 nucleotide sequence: TGTGCCAGCAGGCGGGGATCCCAAGAGACCCAGTACTTC. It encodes CASRRGSQETQYF.

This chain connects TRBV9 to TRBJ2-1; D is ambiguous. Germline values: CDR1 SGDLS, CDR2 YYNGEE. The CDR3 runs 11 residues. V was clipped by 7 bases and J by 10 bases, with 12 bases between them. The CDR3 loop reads CASSFEAEQFF. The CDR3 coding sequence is TGTGCCAGCTCCTTCGAAGCCGAGCAGTTCTTC.

The CDR3 loop reads CSVGATSGNEQFF. As DNA, the CDR3 is TGCAGCGTCGGAGCGACTAGCGGCAATGAGCAGTTCTTC. V and J are TRBV29-1 and TRBJ2-1, with 9 bases matching TRBD2. Per the germline V gene, CDR1 is SQVTM and CDR2 is ANQGSEA. V shed 6 bases and J 6 bases; nucleotides not matched to a gene: 6. The CDR3 covers 13 residues.

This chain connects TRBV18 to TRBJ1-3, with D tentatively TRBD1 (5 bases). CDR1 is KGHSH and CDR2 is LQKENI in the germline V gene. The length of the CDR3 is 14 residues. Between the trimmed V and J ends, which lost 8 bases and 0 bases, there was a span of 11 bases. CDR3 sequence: CASSRENSGNTIYF. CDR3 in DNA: TGTGCCAGCAGCAGGGAAAACTCTGGAAACACCATATATTTT.

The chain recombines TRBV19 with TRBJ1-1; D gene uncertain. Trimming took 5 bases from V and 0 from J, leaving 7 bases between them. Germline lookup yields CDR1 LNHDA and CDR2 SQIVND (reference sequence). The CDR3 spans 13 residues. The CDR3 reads CASSVALNTEAFF. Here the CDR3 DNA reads TGTGCCAGTAGTGTGGCTTTGAACACTGAAGCTTTCTTT.